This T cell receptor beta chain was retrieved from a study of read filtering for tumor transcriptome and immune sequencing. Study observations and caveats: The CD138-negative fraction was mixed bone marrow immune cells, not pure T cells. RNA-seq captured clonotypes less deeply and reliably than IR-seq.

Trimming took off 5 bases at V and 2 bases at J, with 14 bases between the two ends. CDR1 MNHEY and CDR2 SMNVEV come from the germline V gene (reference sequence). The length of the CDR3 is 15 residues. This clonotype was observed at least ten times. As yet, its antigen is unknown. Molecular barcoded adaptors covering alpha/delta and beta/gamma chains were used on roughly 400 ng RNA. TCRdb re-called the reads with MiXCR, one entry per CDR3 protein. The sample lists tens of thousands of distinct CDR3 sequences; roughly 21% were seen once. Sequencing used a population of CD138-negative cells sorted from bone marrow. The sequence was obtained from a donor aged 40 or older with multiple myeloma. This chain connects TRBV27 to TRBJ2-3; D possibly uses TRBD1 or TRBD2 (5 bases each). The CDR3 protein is CASSPLVGVTDTQYF. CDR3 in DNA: TGTGCCAGCAGTCCCCTGGTGGGGGTCACAGATACGCAGTATTTT.